The 15 T cell receptor beta chains presented below share a single source sample, sequenced in a study of CD8 T cells in Susac syndrome. Random-hexamer reverse transcription was applied to 0.5 to 1 ug RNA. MiXCR, applied by TCRdb to the immunoSEQ multiplex PCR reads, yields one record per CDR3 protein. Of 200,000 to 250,000 distinct CDR3 sequences in the sample, roughly 92% are singletons; the top ten hold about 0.15%. Sequenced sample: CD8+ T cells from PBMCs. These receptors all come from a human donor with multiple sclerosis.

The chain is built from TRBV5-1 and TRBJ1-4; 10 nucleotides align to TRBD1. CDR1 is SGHRS, CDR2 YFSETQ, per germline. J gave up 8 bases and V 4 bases, and 5 bases lay outside the gene matches. There are 14 residues in the CDR3. The CDR3 region is CASSPGTGVEKLFF. As DNA, the CDR3 is TGCGCCAGCAGCCCCGGGACAGGGGTGGAAAAACTGTTTTTT.

V and J are TRBV5-1 and TRBJ1-2; D is perhaps TRBD1 (6 bases). This CDR3 comprises 16 residues. Deletions cut 4 bases from V and 0 bases from J, with 16 bases between. CDR1 is SGHRS and CDR2 is YFSETQ in the germline V gene. The CDR3 spells CASSTLTGDANYGYTF. The CDR3, as DNA: TGCGCCAGCAGCACCCTGACAGGAGATGCTAACTATGGCTACACCTTC. The full variable domain, in which reference TRBV5-1 and TRBJ1-2 provide the parts outside the CDR3, is KAGVTQTPRYLIKTRGQQVTLSCSPISGHRSVSWYQQTPGQGLQFLFEYFSETQRNKGNFPGRFSGRQFSNSRSEMNVSTLELGDSALYLCASSTLTGDANYGYTFGSGTRLTVV.

The chain has TRBV4-3 and TRBJ2-7; TRBD2 might be the D (5 bases). Germline lookup yields CDR1 LGHNA and CDR2 YSLEER. Trimming took 0 bases from V and 7 from J, leaving 13 bases between them. The CDR3 runs 14 residues. The CDR3 coding sequence is TGCGCCAGCAGCCAAGACATCGGGGTTGGGGAGCAGTACTTC. Translated: CASSQDIGVGEQYF.

This clonotype was observed once. V and J are TRBV12-3 or TRBV12-4 and TRBJ2-2; tentatively, D is TRBD2 (6 bases). The CDR3 totals 11 residues. V shed 11 bases and J shed 6 bases, with 10 bases lying between them. CDR3 in DNA: TGTGCCGGCGGCGGGGCCGGGGAGCTGTTTTTT. This encodes CAGGGAGELFF.

The J gene is TRBJ1-1, the V gene TRBV12-3 or TRBV12-4, with D unclear. V lost 6 bases and J lost 8, with 13 bases in between. The CDR3 sequence is 12 residues long. The CDR3 here is CASRYGTQEAFF. CDR3 nucleotides: TGTGCCAGCAGGTACGGTACTCAAGAAGCTTTCTTT.

The J gene is TRBJ1-2, the V gene TRBV13; maybe TRBD1 (5 bases). The V end was cut by 4 bases, the J end by 4 bases, with 10 bases between. Germline V CDR1 and CDR2: PRHDT, FYEKMQ (reference sequence). The CDR3 spans 13 residues. CDR3 loop: CASSSERGYGYTF. CDR3 DNA: TGTGCCAGCAGCTCAGAGAGGGGCTATGGCTACACCTTC.

The V gene is TRBV4-1, the J gene TRBJ2-1, with TRBD2 matching over 8 bases. Germline CDR1 is MGHRA and CDR2 is YSYEKL. With V trimmed by 0 bases and J by 4 bases, 8 bases remained unmatched. This CDR3 spans 17 amino acids. This chain's CDR3 is CASSQDLQREFYNEQFF. In DNA form, the CDR3 reads TGCGCCAGCAGCCAAGATTTACAGCGGGAGTTTTACAATGAGCAGTTCTTC.

The CDR3 region is CASSFLSQVTGTEAFF. The CDR3 DNA sequence: TGTGCCAGCAGCTTTCTCTCGCAGGTGACAGGGACTGAAGCTTTCTTT. J is TRBJ1-1 and V is TRBV7-9; 7 nucleotides match TRBD1. The trim removed 3 bases at V and 5 bases at J, leaving 12 bases unmatched. The CDR3 has 16 amino acids. Germline CDR1 SEHNR, CDR2 FQNEAQ (reference sequence).

CDR3 protein: CASRWDRSYEQYF. DNA of the CDR3: TGTGCCAGCCGATGGGACCGCTCCTACGAGCAGTACTTC. This chain connects TRBV6-2 or TRBV6-3 to TRBJ2-7; TRBD1 or TRBD2 may be the D gene (5 bases each). The germline V and J ends were trimmed by 8 bases and 0 bases, with 11 bases remaining between them. Germline-derived CDR1 and CDR2 are MNHEY and SVGEGT. The CDR3 length is 13 residues.

V usage is TRBV7-9 and J usage is TRBJ2-5, with 9 bases aligning to TRBD2. The CDR3 loop spans 15 amino acids. The V and J ends lost 1 base and 4 bases, in that order; junction bases with no gene match: 4. The germline V gene has CDR1 SEHNR and CDR2 FQNEAQ (reference sequence). The CDR3 sequence: CASSLGTSVGETQYF. CDR3 bases: TGTGCCAGCAGCTTAGGGACTAGCGTTGGAGAGACCCAGTACTTC.

This chain connects TRBV12-3 or TRBV12-4 to TRBJ1-4, with a tentative D call TRBD1 (5 bases). This CDR3 is 16 amino acids long. V was cut by 6 bases and J by 2 bases, with 16 bases left in between. The CDR3 DNA is TGTGCCAGCAGCCGCGACAGAGTCCCGACTAATGAAAAACTGTTTTTT. Translated, it gives CASSRDRVPTNEKLFF.

The CDR3 loop reads CASSIGGGSGNTIYF. CDR3 bases: TGTGCCAGTAGTATCGGGGGAGGCTCTGGAAACACCATATATTTT. The chain recombines TRBV19 with TRBJ1-3; TRBD1 might be the D (5 bases). Trimming removed 3 bases from V and 0 bases from J, with 9 bases in between. This CDR3 is 15 amino acids long. Looked up from germline, CDR1 is LNHDA and CDR2 is SQIVND (reference sequence).

The chain employs TRBV15 and TRBJ2-7; 9 bases are a match to TRBD1. Trimming cost V 5 bases and J 0 bases; bases outside gene matches: 8. This CDR3 spans 16 amino acids. Germline V CDR1 and CDR2: LNHNV, YYDKDF (reference sequence). CDR3 nucleotides: TGTGCCACCAGCGACCGGGACAGGGCACCCTCCTACGAGCAGTACTTC. This sequence encodes CATSDRDRAPSYEQYF.

The gene calls are TRBV7-2 and TRBJ2-7; the match to TRBD2 covers 9 bases. Germline trimming cut 4 bases from V and 4 bases from J; bases unmatched to any gene: 8. Germline V lookup: CDR1 SGHTA, CDR2 FQGNSA. This CDR3 comprises 15 residues. The CDR3: CASSYLAGKTYEQYF. CDR3 coding DNA: TGTGCCAGCAGCTACCTAGCGGGAAAGACGTACGAGCAGTACTTC.

J is TRBJ1-5 and V is TRBV4-1, with 7 bases aligning to TRBD1. The V and J ends lost 6 bases and 0 bases, in that order; junction bases with no gene match: 8. Germline V gives CDR1 MGHRA, CDR2 YSYEKL. The CDR3 runs to 16 residues. The CDR3 protein is CASSRDSEYSNQPQHF. In nucleotides, the CDR3 is TGCGCCAGCAGTCGGGACAGCGAATATAGCAATCAGCCCCAGCATTTT.